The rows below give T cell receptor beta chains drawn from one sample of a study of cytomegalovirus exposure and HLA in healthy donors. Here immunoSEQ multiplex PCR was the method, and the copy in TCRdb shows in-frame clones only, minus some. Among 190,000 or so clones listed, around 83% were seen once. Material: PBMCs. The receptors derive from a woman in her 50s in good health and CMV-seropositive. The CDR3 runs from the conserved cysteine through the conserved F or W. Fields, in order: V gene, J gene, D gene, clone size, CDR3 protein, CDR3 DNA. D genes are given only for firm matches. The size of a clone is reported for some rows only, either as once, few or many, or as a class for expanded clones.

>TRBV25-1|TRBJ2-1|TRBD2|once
CASSEWASGPPLFF
TGTGCCAGCAGTGAATGGGCTAGCGGCCCCCCTCTGTTCTTC
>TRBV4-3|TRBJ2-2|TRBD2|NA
CASSQGTSRGGELFF
TGCGCCAGCAGCCAGGGGACTAGCCGTGGCGGGGAGCTGTTTTTT
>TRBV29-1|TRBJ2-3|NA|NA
CSVRTSTDTQYF
TGCAGCGTTAGAACTAGCACAGATACGCAGTATTTT
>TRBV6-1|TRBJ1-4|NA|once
CASSRTGSKEKLFF
TGTGCCAGCAGCCGCACAGGGTCCAAGGAAAAACTGTTTTTT
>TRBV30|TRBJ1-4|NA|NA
CAWSVNANEKLFF
TGTGCCTGGAGTGTTAATGCTAATGAAAAACTGTTTTTT
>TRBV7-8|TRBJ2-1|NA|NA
CASSSPQSGLANNEQFF
TGTGCCAGCAGCTCCCCCCAGTCCGGACTTGCTAACAATGAGCAGTTCTTC
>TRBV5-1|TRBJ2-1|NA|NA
CASSEGLDPNEQFF
TGCGCCAGCAGCGAAGGACTGGATCCCAATGAGCAGTTCTTC
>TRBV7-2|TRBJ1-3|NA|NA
CASSPLYWGGPGNTIYF
TGTGCCAGCAGCCCCCTATACTGGGGGGGGCCTGGAAACACCATATATTTT
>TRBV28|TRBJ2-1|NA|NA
CASSFFNLGPATSYNEQFF
TGTGCCAGCAGTTTTTTCAATCTAGGTCCGGCCACCTCCTACAATGAGCAGTTCTTC
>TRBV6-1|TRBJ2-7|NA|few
CASSDPLGKAYEQYF
TGTGCCAGCAGTGATCCCCTAGGTAAGGCCTACGAGCAGTACTTC
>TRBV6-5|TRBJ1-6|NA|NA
CASSSDSPLHF
TGTGCCAGCAGTTCTGATTCACCCCTCCACTTT
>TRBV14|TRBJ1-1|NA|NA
CASSQDLEWRGTEAFF
TGTGCCAGCAGCCAAGATCTCGAGTGGAGAGGCACTGAAGCTTTCTTT
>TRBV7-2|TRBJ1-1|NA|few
CASSLKTYRTLQMNTEAFF
TGTGCCAGCAGCTTAAAGACATACAGGACCTTACAGATGAACACTGAAGCTTTCTTT